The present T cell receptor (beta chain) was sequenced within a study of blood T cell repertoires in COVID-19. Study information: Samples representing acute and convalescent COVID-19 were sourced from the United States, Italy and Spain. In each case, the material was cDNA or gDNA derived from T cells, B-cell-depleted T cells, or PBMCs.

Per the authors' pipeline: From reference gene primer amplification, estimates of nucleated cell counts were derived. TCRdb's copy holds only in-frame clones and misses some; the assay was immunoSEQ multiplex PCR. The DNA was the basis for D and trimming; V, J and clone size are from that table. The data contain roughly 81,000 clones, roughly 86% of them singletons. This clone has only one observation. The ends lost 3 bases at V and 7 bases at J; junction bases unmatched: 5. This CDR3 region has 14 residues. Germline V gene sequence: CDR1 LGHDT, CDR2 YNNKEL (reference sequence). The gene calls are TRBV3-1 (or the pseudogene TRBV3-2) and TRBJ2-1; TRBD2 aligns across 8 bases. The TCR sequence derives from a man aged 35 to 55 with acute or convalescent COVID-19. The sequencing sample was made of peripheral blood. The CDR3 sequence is CASSQRREGNEQFF. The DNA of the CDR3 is TGTGCCAGCAGCCAGCGTCGGGAGGGAAATGAGCAGTTCTTC.